This T cell receptor (beta chain) was sequenced during a study of Graves' ophthalmopathy and Graves' hyperthyroidism. Points from the study as a whole: Among expanded thyroid clonotypes above 0.001 frequency, most also occurred in blood.

Ophthalmopathy donors showed moderate-to-severe activity, CAS ≥3, NOSPECS ≥4 and a duration under 3 months. Pregnant or lactating patients and those with other autoimmune diseases or uncontrolled infections were excluded. Each diagnosis was determined on the basis of clinical symptoms, serum thyroxine, TRAb, thyroid ultrasound and orbital computed tomography. Beta-chain TCR CDR3 regions were amplified from RNA transcripts. RT-PCR with HTBI primers came first, then second-round multiplex PCR. Using its own MiXCR run on the multiplex PCR reads, TCRdb lists one record per CDR3 protein. The profile shows 150,000 to 200,000 distinct CDR3 sequences, over 35% of them singletons. The V gene end was trimmed by 8 bases and the J gene end by 4 bases; junction bases not matched to a gene: 6. CDR3 size: 13 residues. Comments on this clonotype: The antigen remains undetermined.

The chain carries TRBV12-3 or TRBV12-4 and TRBJ1-1, with 8 bases fitting TRBD1. Sequencing was performed on peripheral blood. This receptor was identified in a middle-aged woman with Graves' ophthalmopathy. The CDR3 DNA is TGTGCCAGCCACAGGGGGATGTTCACTGAAGCTTTCTTT. It codes for CASHRGMFTEAFF.